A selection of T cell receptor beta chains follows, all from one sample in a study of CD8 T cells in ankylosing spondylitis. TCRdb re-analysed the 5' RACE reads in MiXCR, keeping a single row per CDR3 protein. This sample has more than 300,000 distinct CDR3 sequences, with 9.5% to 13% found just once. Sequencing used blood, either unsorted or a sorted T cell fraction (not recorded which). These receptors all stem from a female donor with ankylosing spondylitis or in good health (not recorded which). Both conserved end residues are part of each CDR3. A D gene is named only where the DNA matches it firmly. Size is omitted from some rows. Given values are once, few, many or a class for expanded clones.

TGTGCCAGCAGGCCTAGCGGTAATGCCTACAATGAGCAGTTCTTC	CASRPSGNAYNEQFF	TRBJ2-1	TRBD2	TRBV3-1	many
TGTGCCAGCAGCTTCGGTGGACTAGCGGGAGGAGATACGCAGTATTTT	CASSFGGLAGGDTQYF	TRBJ2-3	TRBD2	TRBV7-6	.
TGCGCCAGCAGCTCTCTCATTTCCGGGGAGCTGTTTTTT	CASSSLISGELFF	TRBJ2-2	.	TRBV5-1	many
TGCAGCGTCAAACGGGACAGGGACTCCTACGAGCAGTACTTC	CSVKRDRDSYEQYF	TRBJ2-7	TRBD1	TRBV29-1	many
TGTGCCAGCTCCCGGGACAGACATAATTCACCCCTCCACTTT	CASSRDRHNSPLHF	TRBJ1-6	TRBD1	TRBV18	many
TGCGCCAGCAGCCTCCGACTAGCGGGAGACCTCGAGCAGTACTTC	CASSLRLAGDLEQYF	TRBJ2-7	TRBD2	TRBV5-1	many
TGTGCCAGCAGCAGAGGAGCCGGGACTACATACAATGAGCAGTTCTTC	CASSRGAGTTYNEQFF	TRBJ2-1	TRBD2	TRBV7-2	.
TGTGCCAGCCGTAGAGAGTTAGCCAAAAACATTCAGTACTTC	CASRRELAKNIQYF	TRBJ2-4	.	TRBV27	.
TGCAGTGCTAGTTGGACTAGCGGGGGCGGCTCCTACAATGAGCAGTTCTTC	CSASWTSGGGSYNEQFF	TRBJ2-1	TRBD2	TRBV20-1	few
TGTGCCAGCTCACCACCGGCCCGAACAGATACGCAGTATTTT	CASSPPARTDTQYF	TRBJ2-3	.	TRBV18	many
TGTGCCAGCAGTTTGGAAGGGATTGATGGCTACACCTTC	CASSLEGIDGYTF	TRBJ1-2	.	TRBV28	.
TGTGCCAGCAGTTTCGGGGCAGGGGGCTACAAAAACATTCAGTACTTC	CASSFGAGGYKNIQYF	TRBJ2-4	TRBD1	TRBV28	.
TGTGCCAGCAGTGAACTCCCGGAACTAGCGGGGCTCCACCTCTCCTACGAGCAGTACTTC	CASSELPELAGLHLSYEQYF	TRBJ2-7	TRBD2	TRBV6-1	many
TGCAGTGCTAGAGACCTGACAGGGTTGGAGACCCAGTACTTC	CSARDLTGLETQYF	TRBJ2-5	TRBD1	TRBV20-1	many
TGTGCCAGCAGCTCCCTAGGACAGGAAGAGACCCAGTACTTC	CASSSLGQEETQYF	TRBJ2-5	TRBD1	TRBV5-6	.
TGTGCCAGCTCACCATGGACAGATAACACCGGGGAGCTGTTTTTT	CASSPWTDNTGELFF	TRBJ2-2	.	TRBV18	.
TGTGCCATCAGTCAGGTGACAGGGAGAACAAACAATGAGCAGTTCTTC	CAISQVTGRTNNEQFF	TRBJ2-1	TRBD1	TRBV10-3	.